This passage covers 14 T cell receptor beta chains from one sample sequenced in a study of T cell changes during pregnancy in multiple sclerosis. This table comes from immunoSEQ multiplex PCR, and its TCRdb copy is limited to in-frame clones, with some not included. This sample yields roughly 100,000 clones, of which almost 95% are seen a single time; about 0.88% belongs to the top ten. Sequences were derived from peripheral blood, sampled after pregnancy. The receptors originated from a female donor with multiple sclerosis, enrolled in a pregnancy study.

V and J are TRBV6-6 and TRBJ2-2; possible D gene TRBD1, 5 bases. CDR3 length: 15 residues. The germline gives CDR1 MNHNY, CDR2 SVGAGI (reference sequence). Trimming took off 6 bases at V and 4 bases at J, with 15 bases between the two ends. The CDR3 coding sequence is TGTGCCAGCAGGGGCTCCGGACACCTCACCGGGGAGCTGTTTTTT. The encoded protein is CASRGSGHLTGELFF.

This clone was detected once. The genes are TRBV5-1 and TRBJ2-3, with D unclear. The CDR3 has 14 amino acids. The germline gives CDR1 SGHRS, CDR2 YFSETQ. Trimming removed 0 bases from V and 2 bases from J, with 7 bases in between. In DNA form, the CDR3 reads TGCGCCAGCAGCTTGGGAGTGAACACAGATACGCAGTATTTT. It encodes CASSLGVNTDTQYF.

This clone was seen only once. The chain uses TRBV7-2 and TRBJ2-5, with 9 positions matching TRBD1. The junction had 2 bases not matched to a gene; V was cut back by 5 bases and J by 7 bases. Germline values: CDR1 SGHTA, CDR2 FQGNSA. The CDR3 totals 12 residues. CDR3 nucleotide sequence: TGTGCCAGCAGCCTGGACAGGGGGACCCAGTACTTC. Its translation is CASSLDRGTQYF.

This chain links TRBV5-6 with TRBJ1-6; perhaps TRBD1 as D (6 bases). There are 15 residues in the CDR3. Germline CDR1 is SGHDT and CDR2 is YYEEEE. The ends were cut back, 5 bases at V and 0 bases at J, with 9 bases in the middle. CDR3 sequence: CASSRGGSYNSPLHF. DNA of the CDR3: TGTGCCAGCAGTAGAGGGGGCTCCTATAATTCACCCCTCCACTTT.

The chain joins TRBV28 to TRBJ1-2; 8 bases match TRBD1. V gave up 4 bases and J gave up 4 bases; unmatched junction bases: 11. The CDR3 has 16 amino acids. Germline-derived CDR1 and CDR2 are MDHEN and SYDVKM. In DNA, the CDR3 is TGTGCCAGCAGTTATGGCTCAGGGGGCGTTCTCTATGGCTACACCTTC. This encodes CASSYGSGGVLYGYTF.

This clone occurred once. The chain carries TRBV6-1 and TRBJ1-5; D gene ambiguous. This CDR3 is built from 13 residues. Germline values: CDR1 MNHNS, CDR2 SASEGT. Trimming took 7 bases from V and 7 from J, leaving 14 bases between them. The CDR3 sequence is CASTPTLIQPQHF. The CDR3 DNA is TGTGCCAGCACACCTACCTTGATCCAGCCCCAGCATTTT.

This clone was observed once. The chain is built from TRBV7-2 and TRBJ2-7; tentative D call: TRBD1 (5 bases). The CDR3 loop spans 16 amino acids. Germline V lookup: CDR1 SGHTA, CDR2 FQGNSA. V was shortened by 1 base and J by 4 bases, with 17 bases between the two germline ends. The CDR3 DNA reads as TGTGCCAGCAGCTTAGGCCAGGGCAGGGAAGGGTACGAGCAGTACTTC. Translated, it gives CASSLGQGREGYEQYF.

V is TRBV14 and J is TRBJ1-2; the D gene is possibly TRBD1 (6 bases). The germline gives CDR1 SGHDN, CDR2 FVKESK. The ends were cut back, 4 bases at V and 5 bases at J, with 14 bases in the middle. CDR3 length: 14 residues. CDR3 in amino acids: CASSPVGALYGYTF. Here the CDR3 DNA reads TGTGCCAGCAGCCCTGTGGGGGCCTTATATGGCTACACCTTC.

The V call is TRBV29-1, the J call TRBJ1-1; the match to TRBD1 covers 8 bases. The V gene end was trimmed by 6 bases and the J gene end by 4 bases; junction bases not matched to a gene: 4. Looked up from germline, CDR1 is SQVTM and CDR2 is ANQGSEA. CDR3 length: 12 amino acids. Here the CDR3 reads CSVRQGSTEAFF. CDR3 DNA sequence: TGCAGCGTAAGACAGGGGAGCACTGAAGCTTTCTTT. Supplemented by reference TRBV29-1 and TRBJ1-1, the full variable domain reads SAVISQKPSRDICQRGTSLTIQCQVDSQVTMMFWYRQQPGQSLTLIATANQGSEATYESGFVIDKFPISRPNLTFSTLTVSNMSPEDSSIYLCSVRQGSTEAFFGQGTRLTVV.

This clone was seen a single time. The J gene is TRBJ1-5, the V gene TRBV19; tentative D call: TRBD1 (5 bases). Trimming took off 6 bases at V and 3 bases at J, with 12 bases between the two ends. Per germline, CDR1 LNHDA and CDR2 SQIVND (reference sequence). This CDR3 has 14 residues. For the CDR3, the DNA is TGTGCCAGTAGGGTGGGACTTCCCAATCAGCCCCAGCATTTT. Protein sequence: CASRVGLPNQPQHF.

The genes are TRBV5-1 and TRBJ1-3, with D perhaps matching TRBD1 (5 bases). This CDR3 region has 13 residues. The germline CDR1 and CDR2 sequences are SGHRS and YFSETQ. V dropped 4 bases and J dropped 4 bases, with 9 bases sitting between them. CDR3 sequence: CASSVQEGNTIYF. For the CDR3, the DNA is TGCGCCAGCAGCGTACAGGAGGGAAACACCATATATTTT.

V usage is TRBV11-2 and J usage is TRBJ1-2, with 8 bases lining up with TRBD1. Trimming at V came to 8 bases and at J to 1 base, leaving 15 bases not matched to a gene. Germline V gene lookup returns CDR1 SGHAT and CDR2 FQNNGV. The CDR3 is made up of 17 amino acids. CDR3 bases: TGTGCCAGCCTCCCACTTCTCCGGGACAGGCATAACTATGGCTACACCTTC. Protein sequence: CASLPLLRDRHNYGYTF.

The chain is built from TRBV5-4 and TRBJ1-1; D is uncertain. Per germline, CDR1 SGHNT and CDR2 YYREEE (reference sequence). This CDR3 is 16 amino acids long. The ends were cut back, 0 bases at V and 7 bases at J, with 19 bases in the middle. The CDR3 DNA sequence: TGTGCCAGCAGCTTGGCCCGGGGAATAGGGAACGGTGAAGCTTTCTTT. Protein sequence: CASSLARGIGNGEAFF.

A single count supports this clone. The chain recombines TRBV2 with TRBJ1-2, with D possibly being TRBD1 (6 bases). Germline V gene lookup returns CDR1 SNHLY and CDR2 FYNNEI. The CDR3 has 14 residues. Deletions cut 6 bases from V and 1 base from J, with 12 bases between. This CDR3 is CASRPNRVNYGYTF. The CDR3 DNA sequence: TGTGCCAGCAGGCCTAACAGGGTTAACTATGGCTACACCTTC.